This T cell receptor beta chain was captured in a study of CXCR3-negative and CXCR3-positive naive CD8 T cells (dated by TCRdb to between 2017 and 2020). A note on the overall study: Approximately 140 million TRB reads were obtained in total, roughly 1.5 +/- 0.3 million reads per library. Diversity and physicochemical repertoire analyses covered about a dozen donors pooled from two independent experiments. Naive subsets from a handful of donors and memory cells from 3 donors were included in the TRBV-TRBJ cluster analysis.

The CDR3 numbers 13 residues from cysteine through phenylalanine. The DNA sequence is not available. CDR1 and CDR2 (SQVTM, ANQGSEA) derive from the germline V gene. Comment on this clonotype: There is no known antigen for this receptor.

For each CD8+ T cell subset, flow sorting was done in triplicate, and roughly 330,000 cells per subset went directly into RLT lysis buffer. Naive CD8+ T cells were defined stringently as CD45RO-CCR7+CD27+CD95- to exclude memory contaminants. Using standard density gradient centrifugation, peripheral blood mononuclear cells were isolated from buffy coats. A FACSAria III was used to flow-sort naive CXCR3-negative and CXCR3-positive CD8+ T cells. An RNeasy Mini Kit was used to extract total RNA from the sorted cells. This sample was sequenced with a NextSeq 550. The Human TCR Profiling Kit (MiLaboratory) was used to prepare UMI-labeled 5' RACE TRB cDNA libraries. The full amount of extracted RNA was used for cDNA synthesis, and the full amount of resulting cDNA was used for PCR amplification. Libraries were prepared in parallel with an identical number of PCR cycles. Processing in the source paper ran as follows. With a minimum of two reads required per UMI, MIGEC and MiXCR pulled out about 50,000 +/- 10,000 unique UMI-labeled TRB cDNA molecules from each library. On average, roughly 40,000 +/- 10,000 functional in-frame TRB CDR3 nucleotide clonotypes lacking stop codons were found per library. After each sample was downsampled to 5000 UMI-labeled TRB molecules, VDJtools was used to calculate diversity metrics such as normalized Shannon-Wiener and Chao1. Clonotype-size-weighted physicochemical properties of the central five CDR3 residues (interaction energy, strength, volume and Kidera factor 4) were computed in VDJtools. TCRdb reprocessed the reads and provides one entry for every CDR3 protein sequence; no DNA is given. The V and J calls were determined by TCRdb, not by the authors. The sample table includes about 130,000 distinct CDR3 sequences. Approximately 0.54% of the sample comes from the top ten.

General findings and caveats noted by the study authors: Freshly isolated PBMCs were used for most assays because CXCR3 expression partially decreased after cryopreservation. Compared with CXCR3-negative naive cells, CXCR3-positive naive cells had TRB CDR3s with higher hydrophobicity (lower Kidera factor 4), lower energy, and higher strength and volume indices. Both naive subsets had comparably high repertoire diversity, while memory CD8+ T cells had much lower repertoire diversity. Similar TRBV-TRBJ usage was shown by naive CXCR3-negative and CXCR3-positive cells from the same donor, whereas distinct patterns were shown by memory cells. Because surface CD5, which has been linked to self-reactivity in mice, was comparable between naive subsets, TCR interaction strength was also inferred from TRB CDR3 physicochemical properties.

Material: naive CXCR3+ CD8+ T cells from blood. The sample's cell subset or site label, decoded: CD45RO-CCR7+CD27+CD95- naive CD8+ T cells expressing CXCR3 (TNR3+). The V and J segments used are TRBV29-1 and TRBJ2-5; TCRdb selects TRBD1, and the lack of DNA leaves this call unchecked. The receptor was isolated from a human donor in good health. Some clones in this sample may be carry-over from other donors' samples. CDR3 region: CSASAGQEETQYF.